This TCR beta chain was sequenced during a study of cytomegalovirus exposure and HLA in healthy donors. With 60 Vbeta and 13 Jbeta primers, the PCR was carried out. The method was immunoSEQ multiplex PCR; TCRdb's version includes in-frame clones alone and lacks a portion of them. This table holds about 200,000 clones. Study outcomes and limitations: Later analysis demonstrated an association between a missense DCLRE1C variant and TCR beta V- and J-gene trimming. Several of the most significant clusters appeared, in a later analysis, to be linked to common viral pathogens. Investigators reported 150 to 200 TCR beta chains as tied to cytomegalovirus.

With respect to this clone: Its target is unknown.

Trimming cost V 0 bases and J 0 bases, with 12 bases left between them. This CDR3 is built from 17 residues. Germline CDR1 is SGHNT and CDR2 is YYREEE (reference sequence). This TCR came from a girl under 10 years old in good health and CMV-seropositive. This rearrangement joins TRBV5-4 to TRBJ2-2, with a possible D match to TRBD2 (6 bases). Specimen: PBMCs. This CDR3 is CASSLAGLSANTGELFF. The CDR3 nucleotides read TGTGCCAGCAGCTTGGCGGGACTCTCCGCGAACACCGGGGAGCTGTTTTTT.